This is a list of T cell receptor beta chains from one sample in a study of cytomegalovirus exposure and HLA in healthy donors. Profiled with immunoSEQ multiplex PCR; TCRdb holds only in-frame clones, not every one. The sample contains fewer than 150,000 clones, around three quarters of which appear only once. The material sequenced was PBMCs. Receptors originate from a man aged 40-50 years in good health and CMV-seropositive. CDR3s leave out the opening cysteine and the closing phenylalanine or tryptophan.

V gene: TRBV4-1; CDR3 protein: ASSLRLNSPLH
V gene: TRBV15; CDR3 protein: ATSRADRVPNTEAF
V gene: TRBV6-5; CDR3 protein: ASSVTSSAYNEQF
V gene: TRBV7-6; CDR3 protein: ASSLTAPLNTGELF
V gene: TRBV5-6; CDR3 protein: ASSLAPGGTDTQY
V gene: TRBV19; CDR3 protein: ASSMDRGTEAF
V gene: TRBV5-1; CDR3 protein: ASSLFGGGTDTQY
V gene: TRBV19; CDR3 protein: ASALGGWETQY
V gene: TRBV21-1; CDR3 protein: ASSKAPGGVAYEQY
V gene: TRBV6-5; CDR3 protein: ASSYSWRASYEQY
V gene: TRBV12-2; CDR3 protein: ASRSGVGTGESHEQY
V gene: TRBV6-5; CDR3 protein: ASSYSRQGPYEQY
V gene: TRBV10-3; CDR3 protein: ATGLTADSGNTIY
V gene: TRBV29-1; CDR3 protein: SAMTGGNTEAF
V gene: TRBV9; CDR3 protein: ASSVDLAGGPREQY
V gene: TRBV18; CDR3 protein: ASSQLPGQGSSGANVLT
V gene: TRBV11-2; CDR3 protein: ASSRLRRGPDYGYT
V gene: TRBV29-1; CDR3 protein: SVADRPTGELF
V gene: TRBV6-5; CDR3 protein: ASSYSSAYEQY
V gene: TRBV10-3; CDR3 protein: ATWTSGSLYEQY